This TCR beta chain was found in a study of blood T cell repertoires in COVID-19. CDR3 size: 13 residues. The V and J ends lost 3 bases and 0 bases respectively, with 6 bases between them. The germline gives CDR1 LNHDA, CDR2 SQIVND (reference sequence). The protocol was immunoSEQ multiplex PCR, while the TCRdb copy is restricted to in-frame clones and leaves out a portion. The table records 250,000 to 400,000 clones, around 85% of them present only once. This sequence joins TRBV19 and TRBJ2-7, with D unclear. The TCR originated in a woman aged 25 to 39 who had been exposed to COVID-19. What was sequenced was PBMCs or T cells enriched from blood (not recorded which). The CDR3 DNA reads TGTGCCAGTAGTATGGCCCCCTCCTACGAGCAGTACTTC. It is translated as CASSMAPSYEQYF. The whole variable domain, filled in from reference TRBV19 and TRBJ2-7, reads DGGITQSPKYLFRKEGQNVTLSCEQNLNHDAMYWYRQDPGQGLRLIYYSQIVNDFQKGDIAEGYSVSREKKESFPLTVTSAQKNPTAFYLCASSMAPSYEQYFGPGTRLTVT.